These 24 T cell receptor beta chains share one sample of origin, sequenced in a study of T cell responses to AZD1222 COVID-19 vaccine (dated by TCRdb to about 2021). Library prep was done by the immunoSEQ multiplex PCR assay. TCRdb holds this immuneACCESS table with in-frame rearrangements only. Some clones are missing; in checked studies, unresolved V genes explain under half, and the rest has no known cause. For this sample the table gives about 160,000 clones, of which around 90% were detected only once. The ten largest clones add up to 1.9% of the sample. The meaning of the sample's time point label: baseline before first vaccination. Sequenced here: peripheral blood, sampled on day 0 of AZD1222 vaccination. These TCRs come from an adult in good health.

V usage is TRBV21-1 and J usage is TRBJ2-7; the DNA was not used to check the table's D call, TRBD1. TRBV21-1 is a pseudogene segment. This CDR3 is built from 14 residues. The CDR3 bases are TGTGCCAGCAGTTTAGAGAGGGGGTTGGACGAGCAGTACTTC. This sequence encodes CASSLERGLDEQYF.

V gene TRBV9 combines with J gene TRBJ1-1; 9 nucleotides align to TRBD1. The CDR3 consists of 16 residues. V lost 3 bases, J lost 5 bases, and 11 bases stayed unmatched. The V gene's germline CDR1 is SGDLS and CDR2 YYNGEE. In nucleotides, the CDR3 is TGTGCCAGCAGCGCGAGGGTCTTCGGACAGGGGACTGAAGCTTTCTTT. Amino acid sequence: CASSARVFGQGTEAFF. The full variable domain, its missing parts supplied by reference TRBV9 and TRBJ1-1, is DSGVTQTPKHLITATGQRVTLRCSPRSGDLSVYWYQQSLDQGLQFLIQYYNGEERAKGNILERFSAQQFPDLHSELNLSSLELGDSALYFCASSARVFGQGTEAFFGQGTRLTVV.

The J gene is TRBJ1-5, the V gene TRBV2, with TRBD1 matching 8 bases. V dropped 6 bases and J dropped 1; count of bases not matched to a gene: 11. The CDR3 sequence is 17 residues long. In germline, CDR1 is SNHLY, CDR2 FYNNEI. CDR3 region: CASRDPTGEESNQPQHF. CDR3 DNA: TGTGCCAGCAGGGACCCGACAGGGGAGGAAAGCAATCAGCCCCAGCATTTT.

This clone was seen just once. Other DNA sequences from this sample encode an identical CDR3 as well. V usage is TRBV5-1 and J usage is TRBJ1-1; D gene unclear. The V end was cut by 0 bases, the J end by 1 base, with 7 bases between. Germline CDR1 reads SGHRS; CDR2 reads YFSETQ. The CDR3 length is 14 residues. The CDR3 DNA is TGCGCCAGCAGCTTGGGAGGTTCGAACACTGAAGCTTTCTTT. Its protein is CASSLGGSNTEAFF.

This rearrangement joins TRBV5-6 to TRBJ1-5, with D hard to call. The CDR3 runs 16 residues. Trimming took off 7 bases at V and 2 bases at J, with 19 bases between the two ends. CDR1 SGHDT and CDR2 YYEEEE come from the germline V gene. The CDR3 DNA follows: TGTGCCAGCGGAAGAGGTGCGTCTCTCCGCAATCAGCCCCAGCATTTT. Its protein is CASGRGASLRNQPQHF.

J is TRBJ1-3 and V is TRBV24-1; the match to TRBD1 covers 8 bases. The CDR3 totals 17 residues. Germline V gene lookup returns CDR1 KGHDR and CDR2 SFDVKD. The V and J ends lost 2 bases and 4 bases, in that order; junction bases with no gene match: 9. DNA of the CDR3: TGTGCCACCAGTGATTCGAGGACAGGGACCGCCGGAAACACCATATATTTT. This encodes CATSDSRTGTAGNTIYF.

This clone has only a few counts. V is TRBV30 and J is TRBJ1-3; no definite D call. Germline loops: CDR1 GTSNPN, CDR2 SVGIG (reference sequence). This CDR3 spans 12 amino acids. V lost 4 bases and J lost 4, with 8 bases in between. This CDR3 is CAWKQIGNTIYF. The CDR3 DNA reads as TGTGCCTGGAAACAAATCGGAAACACCATATATTTT.

This clone was counted between two and nine times. The J gene is TRBJ1-1, the V gene TRBV5-4, with D unresolved. Trimming removed 4 bases from V and 3 bases from J, with 16 bases in between. The CDR3 is 15 amino acids. Germline values: CDR1 SGHNT, CDR2 YYREEE (reference sequence). In DNA, the CDR3 is TGTGCCAGCAGCGCCGGAGGGATGTTGGACACTGAAGCTTTCTTT. As protein: CASSAGGMLDTEAFF.

The V call is TRBV19, the J call TRBJ1-6, with D hard to call. The CDR3 runs 15 residues. CDR1 is LNHDA, CDR2 SQIVND, per germline (reference sequence). V gave up 0 bases and J gave up 3 bases, with 6 bases separating them. The CDR3 sequence: CASSIDPDYNSPLHF. CDR3 nucleotide sequence: TGTGCCAGTAGTATAGATCCGGACTATAATTCACCCCTCCACTTT. Full variable domain (remainder filled in from reference TRBV19 and TRBJ1-6): DGGITQSPKYLFRKEGQNVTLSCEQNLNHDAMYWYRQDPGQGLRLIYYSQIVNDFQKGDIAEGYSVSREKKESFPLTVTSAQKNPTAFYLCASSIDPDYNSPLHFGNGTRLTVT.

The rearrangement links TRBV19 to TRBJ2-2; D remains unclear. V lost 8 bases, J lost 6 bases, and 13 bases lay in between. CDR1 and CDR2 (germline): LNHDA, SQIVND (reference sequence). CDR3 length: 13 residues. CDR3 protein: CASRDTGAGELFF. The CDR3 bases are TGTGCCAGTCGAGACACTGGGGCCGGGGAGCTGTTTTTT.

The J gene is TRBJ2-7, the V gene TRBV3-1 (or the pseudogene TRBV3-2), with TRBD1 identical over 7 bases. Germline values: CDR1 LGHDT, CDR2 YNNKEL (reference sequence). V lost 5 bases to trimming and J lost 3 bases; unmatched junction nucleotides: 13. The CDR3 runs to 16 residues. CDR3 region: CASSLTPTGNDYEQYF. The CDR3 DNA reads as TGTGCCAGCAGCTTAACCCCGACAGGGAACGACTACGAGCAGTACTTC.

This chain links TRBV6-6 with TRBJ1-2, with 11 bases that match TRBD1. Germline V gene data show CDR1 as MNHNY and CDR2 as SVGAGI (reference sequence). The CDR3 is 13 amino acids. With V trimmed by 6 bases and J by 8 bases, 5 bases remained unmatched. DNA for the CDR3: TGTGCCAGCAGGGACAGGGGGCCCTTCGGCTACACCTTC. This translates into CASRDRGPFGYTF.

This chain joins TRBV3-1 (or the pseudogene TRBV3-2) and TRBJ2-5; TRBD2 agrees at 8 bases. After removal of 4 bases from V and 2 bases from J, the junction contained 9 bases not matched to a gene. The germline V gene encodes CDR1 LGHDT and CDR2 YNNKEL (reference sequence). The CDR3 spans 16 residues. In nucleotides, the CDR3 is TGTGCCAGCAGCCCAACGGGAGGGGTAAAACAAGAGACCCAGTACTTC. Translating gives CASSPTGGVKQETQYF.

V usage is TRBV3-1 (or the pseudogene TRBV3-2) and J usage is TRBJ2-5, with 7 bases fitting TRBD2. CDR1 LGHDT and CDR2 YNNKEL come from the germline V gene (reference sequence). V was pared by 1 base and J by 1 base, with 18 bases of the junction left unmatched. The CDR3 consists of 20 residues. In nucleotides, the CDR3 is TGTGCCAGCAGCCAAGCAACTCTCCGGGACTACTCACTAATCCAAGAGACCCAGTACTTC. It is translated as CASSQATLRDYSLIQETQYF.

The V gene is TRBV9, the J gene TRBJ1-1; D gene uncertain. Trimming took 0 bases from V and 1 from J, leaving 7 bases between them. CDR1 is SGDLS and CDR2 is YYNGEE in the germline V gene. The CDR3 runs 14 residues. The CDR3 protein is CASSVDETNTEAFF. CDR3 nucleotide sequence: TGTGCCAGCAGCGTAGACGAGACGAACACTGAAGCTTTCTTT.

This clone was seen more than once but under ten times. The chain is built from TRBV10-2 and TRBJ2-7; D unclear. This CDR3 has 12 amino acids. The germline V gene has CDR1 WSHSY and CDR2 SAAADI. Trimming removed 6 bases from V and 5 bases from J, with 11 bases in between. The CDR3 DNA reads as TGCGCCAGCAGGGGAATATTGGACGAGCAGTACTTC. This translates into CASRGILDEQYF.

The chain uses TRBV5-6 and TRBJ1-6; D call uncertain. V gave up 6 bases and J gave up 0 bases, with 16 bases separating them. The CDR3 is made up of 17 amino acids. In germline, CDR1 is SGHDT, CDR2 YYEEEE. The CDR3 sequence: CASNSLGVSSYNSPLHF. DNA of the CDR3: TGTGCCAGCAACTCCCTCGGAGTGAGCTCCTATAATTCACCCCTCCACTTT.

This sequence joins TRBV19 and TRBJ1-6, with D hard to call. V lost 4 bases to trimming and J lost 8 bases, with 9 bases between them. CDR1 LNHDA and CDR2 SQIVND come from the germline V gene (reference sequence). The CDR3 consists of 13 residues. The CDR3 here is CASSTDWDSPLHF. Written as DNA, the CDR3 is TGTGCCAGTAGTACCGATTGGGATTCACCCCTCCACTTT.

The chain combines TRBV20-1 with TRBJ2-3; TRBD1 or TRBD2 may be the D gene (6 bases each). Looked up from germline, CDR1 is DFQATT and CDR2 is SNEGSKA (reference sequence). The CDR3 extends over 14 amino acids. V was pared by 3 bases and J by 5 bases, with 15 bases between. The CDR3 protein is CSASPGAGVDTQYF. The CDR3 DNA follows: TGCAGTGCTAGTCCGGGGGCAGGAGTAGATACGCAGTATTTT.

Comment on this clone: Its ends do not fully match the called genes, so a read error is possible. The chain links TRBV7-7 to TRBJ1-1; D uncertain. CDR3 size: 13 residues. Germline V CDR1 and CDR2: SSHAT, FNYEAQ (reference sequence). The CDR3 DNA reads as TGTGCTAGCAGGTCGTTAATGAACACTGAAGCTTTCTTT. Its protein product is CASRSLMNTEAFF. The full variable domain, its missing parts supplied by reference TRBV7-7 and TRBJ1-1, is GAGVSQSPRYKVTKRGQDVTLRCDPISSHATLYWYQQALGQGPEFLTYFNYEAQPDKSGLPSDRFSAERPEGSISTLTIQRTEQRDSAMYRCASRSLMNTEAFFGQGTRLTVV.

This chain joins TRBV11-2 and TRBJ2-7; D might be TRBD1 or TRBD2, each matching 5 bases. Germline values: CDR1 SGHAT, CDR2 FQNNGV. The germline V and J ends were trimmed by 5 bases and 6 bases, with 20 bases remaining between them. This CDR3 spans 15 amino acids. CDR3 DNA: TGTGCCAGCAGCCCCGTGGGGGTAACATCGGGCGAGCAGTACTTC. Protein product: CASSPVGVTSGEQYF.

V usage is TRBV28 and J usage is TRBJ1-3; 9 nucleotides align to TRBD1. Per germline, CDR1 MDHEN and CDR2 SYDVKM. The length of the CDR3 is 14 residues. V shed 6 bases and J 5 bases; nucleotides not matched to a gene: 5. Here the CDR3 DNA reads TGTGCCAGCAGCCAAGACAGGGGGAGAAACACCATATATTTT. Translation gives CASSQDRGRNTIYF.

The chain couples TRBV27 to TRBJ1-1, with D tentatively TRBD1 (6 bases). Germline lookup yields CDR1 MNHEY and CDR2 SMNVEV (reference sequence). This CDR3 is built from 15 residues. V lost 6 bases, J lost 2 bases, and 16 bases lay in between. The CDR3 DNA follows: TGTGCCAGCAGGGAATTGGGGGGGCGAAACACTGAAGCTTTCTTT. Amino acid sequence: CASRELGGRNTEAFF.

The gene calls are TRBV7-2 and TRBJ2-7, with TRBD2 identical over 12 bases. CDR3 length equals 15 residues. The junction had 5 bases not matched to a gene; V was cut back by 1 base and J by 7 bases. CDR1 SGHTA and CDR2 FQGNSA come from the germline V gene. Here the CDR3 DNA reads TGTGCCAGCAGCTTAGAACTAGCGGGAGGCGGGGAGCAGTACTTC. Translation: CASSLELAGGGEQYF.